The rows below give T cell receptor beta chains drawn from one sample of a study of blood T cell repertoires in COVID-19. The table came from immunoSEQ multiplex PCR; TCRdb's copy has only in-frame clones and leaves some out. The repertoire holds approximately 300,000 clones, with roughly 87% as singletons. Sequences were obtained from peripheral blood. The source is a man younger than 35 with active or convalescent COVID-19. The CDR3 runs from the conserved cysteine through the conserved F or W. The order of the fields is J gene, D gene, V gene, clone size, CDR3 DNA, CDR3 protein. The D gene is left open where the match is weak. Only part of the rows carry a size: once, few, many, or a class if the clone is expanded.

j_call: TRBJ2-1; d_call: TRBD2; v_call: TRBV9; clone_size: .; cdr3_nt: TGTGCCAGCAGCGCGCGGGGACTAGCGGGAGACGGGGGAGCCTACAATGAGCAGTTCTTC; cdr3_aa: CASSARGLAGDGGAYNEQFF
j_call: TRBJ2-3; d_call: .; v_call: TRBV18; clone_size: .; cdr3_nt: TGTGCCAGCTCACCACTTTCCCTTCGTACAGATACGCAGTATTTT; cdr3_aa: CASSPLSLRTDTQYF
j_call: TRBJ1-4; d_call: .; v_call: TRBV6-6; clone_size: .; cdr3_nt: TGTGCCAGCAGTTACGACCAGGGCAGGAAAAAACTGTTTTTT; cdr3_aa: CASSYDQGRKKLFF
j_call: TRBJ2-5; d_call: TRBD1; v_call: TRBV6-5; clone_size: .; cdr3_nt: TGTGCCAGCAGTTACTCCGGGCAGGGGGCCCAGTACTTC; cdr3_aa: CASSYSGQGAQYF
j_call: TRBJ1-1; d_call: .; v_call: TRBV19; clone_size: .; cdr3_nt: TGTGCCAGTACTGGTTCCCTGCGCTCTGAAGCTTTCTTT; cdr3_aa: CASTGSLRSEAFF
j_call: TRBJ2-2; d_call: .; v_call: TRBV11-2; clone_size: .; cdr3_nt: TGTGCCAGCAGCCCGGGCAGGGGACCTTCTACCGGGGAGCTGTTTTTT; cdr3_aa: CASSPGRGPSTGELFF
j_call: TRBJ2-3; d_call: .; v_call: TRBV7-9; clone_size: .; cdr3_nt: TGTGCCAGCAGCGCCAGGTCGAATACGCAGTATTTT; cdr3_aa: CASSARSNTQYF
j_call: TRBJ2-2; d_call: TRBD2; v_call: TRBV6-4; clone_size: .; cdr3_nt: TGTGCCAGCAGCCTCTTAGCGGGAGACACCGGGGAGCTGTTTTTT; cdr3_aa: CASSLLAGDTGELFF
j_call: TRBJ1-4; d_call: .; v_call: TRBV19; clone_size: .; cdr3_nt: TGTGCCAGTAGCCCACGTGGGACTTTCTGGACTAATGAAAAACTGTTTTTT; cdr3_aa: CASSPRGTFWTNEKLFF
j_call: TRBJ1-6; d_call: .; v_call: TRBV18; clone_size: .; cdr3_nt: TGTGCCAGCTCACCAGAAAGGGGTTCCTATAATTCACCCCTCCACTTT; cdr3_aa: CASSPERGSYNSPLHF
j_call: TRBJ2-1; d_call: TRBD2; v_call: TRBV5-8; clone_size: once; cdr3_nt: TGTGCCAGCAGCTTGGCCTCATTTCCAGCGGGAGGAGTCCAAGAGCAGTTCTTC; cdr3_aa: CASSLASFPAGGVQEQFF
j_call: TRBJ2-3; d_call: TRBD2; v_call: TRBV7-2; clone_size: .; cdr3_nt: TGTGCCAGCAGCTTTAGCGGGAGGACAGATACGCAGTATTTT; cdr3_aa: CASSFSGRTDTQYF
j_call: TRBJ1-3; d_call: .; v_call: TRBV7-9; clone_size: .; cdr3_nt: TGTGCCAGCAGCTTTAGGGGAACCATTGGAAACACCATATATTTT; cdr3_aa: CASSFRGTIGNTIYF
j_call: TRBJ1-5; d_call: .; v_call: TRBV12-3/TRBV12-4; clone_size: .; cdr3_nt: TGTGCCAGCGGGCCGAGCAATCAGCCCCAGCATTTT; cdr3_aa: CASGPSNQPQHF
j_call: TRBJ1-5; d_call: .; v_call: TRBV11-2; clone_size: .; cdr3_nt: TGTGCCAGCAGTTACAGCCACAATCAGCCCCAGCATTTT; cdr3_aa: CASSYSHNQPQHF